This T cell receptor beta chain appears in the sequencing data of a study of T cells after yellow fever vaccination. Germline trimming cut 4 bases from V and 8 bases from J; bases unmatched to any gene: 9. CDR1 KGHDR and CDR2 SFDVKD come from the germline V gene. The CDR3 spans 15 residues. TCRdb re-analysed the 5' RACE reads in MiXCR, keeping a single row per CDR3 protein. The sample includes hundreds of thousands of distinct CDR3 sequences, around 12% of them seen just once. In its sample, this clonotype was seen many times. This sample comprised PBMCs, obtained on the day of the yellow fever booster vaccination. The TCR sequence derives from a young man who received the YFV17D yellow fever vaccine. The rearrangement joins TRBV24-1 to TRBJ2-1; the match to TRBD2 covers 8 bases. The CDR3 DNA is TGTGCCACCAGTGAGACCGGGACTAGGGGCCATGAGCAGTTCTTC. This translates into CATSETGTRGHEQFF.